This entry lists 2 T cell receptor beta chains sequenced from one sample in a study of T cells of healthy individuals. Each CDR3 protein is one row after TCRdb ran MiXCR on the 5' RACE reads. The data hold nearly 100,000 distinct CDR3 sequences, with roughly 15% observed a single time. Receptor source: a human donor in good health.

The genes are TRBV6-4 and TRBJ2-2; D might be TRBD1 or TRBD2, each matching 6 bases. Germline lookup yields CDR1 MRHNA and CDR2 SNTAGT. The CDR3 sequence is 16 residues long. The V gene lost 0 bases and the J gene lost 5 bases, with 13 bases spanning the gap. Written as DNA, the CDR3 is TGTGCCAGCAGTGACTCGATAGAAGGGGGGACCGGGGAGCTGTTTTTT. As protein: CASSDSIEGGTGELFF.

The table lists this clonotype with a count of one. Since a much larger clone is just one base distant, this may be a read error. The V gene is TRBV6-5, the J gene TRBJ2-5; D unresolved. The CDR3 length is 13 residues. Germline V CDR1 and CDR2: MNHEY, SVGAGI. The CDR3 nucleotides are TGTGCCAGCAGTTTGGAAGGGAAAGAGACCAAGTACTTC. This encodes CASSLEGKETKYF.